The 21 T cell receptor beta chains given below trace back to one sample, sequenced in a study of early T cells in non-severe SARS-CoV-2 infection. TCRdb reprocessed the 5' RACE reads with MiXCR, giving one entry per CDR3 protein. The sample shows tens of thousands of distinct CDR3 sequences, 6% to 9.5% of them seen only once. Sequences were derived from whole blood, sampled at baseline. Receptors were obtained from an adult who was a healthcare worker with PCR-confirmed SARS-CoV-2 infection or an uninfected control (not recorded which).

This clonotype was seen more than once but under ten times. The chain employs TRBV7-6 and TRBJ1-1; D is perhaps TRBD1 (5 bases). Germline V gives CDR1 SGHVS, CDR2 FNYEAQ. The length of the CDR3 is 13 residues. The V end was cut by 0 bases, the J end by 10 bases, with 12 bases between. CDR3 sequence (DNA): TGTGCCAGCAGCTTAGCGACGACAGATGTAGCTTTCTTT. Its translation is CASSLATTDVAFF.

This clonotype was seen a handful of times. This sequence joins TRBV12-3 or TRBV12-4 and TRBJ2-3, with D perhaps TRBD1 (5 bases). V lost 8 bases and J lost 2, with 14 bases in between. The CDR3 runs 14 residues. CDR3: CASGQRGHTDTQYF. The DNA of the CDR3 is TGTGCCAGCGGTCAAAGGGGCCACACAGATACGCAGTATTTT.

The V and J genes are TRBV11-2 and TRBJ1-1; D not resolved. CDR3 length equals 14 residues. Trimming removed 5 bases from V and 4 bases from J, with 14 bases in between. CDR1 is SGHAT, CDR2 FQNNGV, per germline. CDR3 coding DNA: TGTGCCAGCAGCCTAGCCTCGGCTGGCACTGAAGCTTTCTTT. This gives the protein CASSLASAGTEAFF.

This chain joins TRBV18 and TRBJ2-1, with 8 bases matching TRBD2. This CDR3 has 16 residues. The V and J ends lost 4 bases and 0 bases, in that order; junction bases with no gene match: 5. Germline V gene data show CDR1 as KGHSH and CDR2 as LQKENI. CDR3 in amino acids: CASSQLAGSSYNEQFF. The CDR3 region has the DNA TGTGCCAGCTCACAGCTAGCGGGCAGCTCCTACAATGAGCAGTTCTTC.

This clonotype showed up many times. A read error may produce the germline difference seen at one junction end. This chain joins TRBV27 and TRBJ2-7; 7 bases agree with TRBD1. The CDR3 has 15 amino acids. Per germline, CDR1 MNHEY and CDR2 SMNVEV (reference sequence). CDR3 protein: CASKTGTATSHEQYF. As DNA, the CDR3 is TGTGCCAGCAAGACGGGGACAGCTACCTCCCACGAGCAGTACTTC.

The rearrangement joins TRBV29-1 to TRBJ2-5, with 8 bases aligning to TRBD1. CDR1 is SQVTM, CDR2 ANQGSEA, per germline. The CDR3 length is 11 residues. V lost 7 bases and J lost 4; bases outside the gene matches: 2. The CDR3 loop is CSADRAETQYF. DNA of the CDR3: TGCAGCGCGGACAGGGCAGAGACCCAGTACTTC.

This clonotype was recorded many times. Here the CDR3 reads CASSQERLAGIPYEQYF. The CDR3 nucleotides are TGTGCCAGCAGCCAAGAAAGGCTAGCAGGGATCCCATACGAGCAGTACTTC. V gene TRBV6-6 combines with J gene TRBJ2-7; D is tentatively TRBD1 or TRBD2 (5 bases each). The CDR3 contains 17 residues. Germline lookup yields CDR1 MNHNY and CDR2 SVGAGI (reference sequence). With 6 bases removed from V and 4 bases from J, the gap between germline ends came to 25 bases.

This clonotype was detected ten times or more. V is TRBV7-3 and J is TRBJ2-5, with 8 bases fitting TRBD1. This CDR3 comprises 14 residues. CDR1 is SGHTA and CDR2 is FQGTGA in the germline V gene. Unmatched junction bases numbered 3, after V lost 5 bases and J lost 1 base. CDR3 nucleotides: TGTGCCAGCAGCCCTGGACAGGGCCAAGAGACCCAGTACTTC. It yields the protein CASSPGQGQETQYF.

This clonotype was seen at least ten times. The rearrangement joins TRBV5-1 to TRBJ1-1; no definite D call. The CDR3 loop spans 13 amino acids. The germline V and J ends were trimmed by 2 bases and 2 bases, with 7 bases remaining between them. Germline CDR1 reads SGHRS; CDR2 reads YFSETQ. The CDR3: CASSFAANTEAFF. The CDR3 DNA reads as TGCGCCAGCAGCTTTGCAGCCAACACTGAAGCTTTCTTT.

This chain joins TRBV9 and TRBJ2-3, with no clear D. V dropped 3 bases and J dropped 0 bases, with 11 bases sitting between them. Germline CDR1 SGDLS, CDR2 YYNGEE. The CDR3 sequence is 15 residues long. The CDR3 region is CASSAAAVSTDTQYF. The CDR3 nucleotides read TGTGCCAGCAGCGCCGCGGCGGTGAGCACAGATACGCAGTATTTT.

The CDR3 sequence is CASSFDRGWETQYF. CDR3 sequence (DNA): TGTGCCAGCAGCTTCGACAGGGGTTGGGAGACCCAGTACTTC. The V call is TRBV7-9, the J call TRBJ2-5; 8 nucleotides match TRBD1. Germline CDR1 SEHNR, CDR2 FQNEAQ (reference sequence). The CDR3 totals 14 residues. Trimming at V came to 3 bases and at J to 5 bases, leaving 5 bases not matched to a gene.

The sample holds many counts of this clonotype. This chain joins TRBV25-1 and TRBJ1-2; 7 bases match TRBD1. There are 13 residues in the CDR3. Trimming took 6 bases from V and 6 from J; bases not matched to a gene: 7. CDR1 MGHDK and CDR2 SYGVNS come from the germline V gene. This CDR3 is CASSPGTVDGYTF. In DNA form, the CDR3 reads TGTGCCAGCAGCCCCGGGACAGTGGATGGCTACACCTTC.

The rearrangement joins TRBV12-3 or TRBV12-4 to TRBJ2-1; 10 positions match TRBD1. With V trimmed by 1 base and J by 6 bases, 0 bases remained unmatched. There are 14 residues in the CDR3. CDR3 DNA: TGTGCCAGCAGTTTAGGGACAGGGGGCAATGAGCAGTTCTTC. Translating it yields CASSLGTGGNEQFF.

This clonotype was observed a handful of times. V is TRBV11-2 and J is TRBJ2-1, with 7 bases lining up with TRBD2. Germline V gives CDR1 SGHAT, CDR2 FQNNGV. The CDR3 totals 15 residues. Germline trimming cut 7 bases from V and 0 bases from J; bases unmatched to any gene: 6. CDR3 region: CASTRGVPSYNEQFF. CDR3 bases: TGTGCCAGCACCCGGGGGGTCCCCTCCTACAATGAGCAGTTCTTC.

This clonotype was picked up many times. The CDR3 DNA follows: TGCAGTGCTAGGTCGGGACAGGGGGTGGGCACTGAAGCTTTCTTT. Translated: CSARSGQGVGTEAFF. The chain links TRBV20-1 to TRBJ1-1; TRBD1 matches at 11 bases. V shed 3 bases and J 4 bases; nucleotides not matched to a gene: 7. The CDR3 contains 15 residues. CDR1 and CDR2 from the germline V gene are DFQATT and SNEGSKA (reference sequence).

This clonotype has only a few counts. The V and J genes are TRBV5-4 and TRBJ2-5; D ambiguous. This CDR3 is 12 amino acids long. The V gene lost 9 bases and the J gene lost 1 base, with 10 bases spanning the gap. Germline loops: CDR1 SGHNT, CDR2 YYREEE (reference sequence). CDR3 loop: CATARVQETQYF. In DNA, the CDR3 is TGTGCCACCGCCCGGGTCCAAGAGACCCAGTACTTC.

This clonotype is medium-sized by share. V usage is TRBV27 and J usage is TRBJ2-7; no definite D call. The V end was cut by 5 bases, the J end by 0 bases, with 8 bases between. From germline, CDR1 is MNHEY and CDR2 SMNVEV (reference sequence). The CDR3 contains 13 residues. CDR3 sequence reads: CASSPPSSYEQYF. CDR3 DNA: TGTGCCAGCAGTCCGCCAAGCTCCTACGAGCAGTACTTC.

This clonotype has a count of ten or more. V is TRBV20-1 and J is TRBJ2-1, with 8 bases matching TRBD2. This CDR3 comprises 14 residues. V lost 6 bases and J lost 2; bases outside the gene matches: 6. The germline V gene has CDR1 DFQATT and CDR2 SNEGSKA (reference sequence). The DNA for the CDR3 is TGCAGTGCCATAGGACTAGCTACCTACAATGAGCAGTTCTTC. Its protein is CSAIGLATYNEQFF.

In its sample, this clonotype was seen a few times. The gene calls are TRBV20-1 and TRBJ2-7, with 7 bases lining up with TRBD2. This CDR3 is 13 amino acids long. Germline lookup yields CDR1 DFQATT and CDR2 SNEGSKA (reference sequence). The V segment lost 6 bases and the J segment 6 bases; nucleotides outside the gene matches: 11. The CDR3 protein is CSAPKMAGVEQYF. In nucleotides, the CDR3 is TGCAGTGCCCCTAAGATGGCGGGGGTCGAGCAGTACTTC.

This clonotype was recorded many times. The chain uses TRBV6-1 and TRBJ2-6, with D perhaps TRBD1 (6 bases). This CDR3 has 17 amino acids. CDR1 is MNHNS and CDR2 is SASEGT in the germline V gene. V was shortened by 6 bases and J by 0 bases, with 15 bases between the two germline ends. The CDR3 DNA reads as TGTGCCAGCAGGTTAGGGACATTTAGCTCTGGGGCCAACGTCCTGACTTTC. Translating gives CASRLGTFSSGANVLTF.

The chain couples TRBV18 to TRBJ2-7, with 15 positions matching TRBD2. The junction had 3 bases not matched to a gene; V was cut back by 3 bases and J by 0 bases. Germline CDR1 reads KGHSH; CDR2 reads LQKENI. This CDR3 region has 17 residues. Here the CDR3 DNA reads TGTGCCAGCTCACCGGGACTAGCGGGGGGTTTCTCCTACGAGCAGTACTTC. Its translation is CASSPGLAGGFSYEQYF.